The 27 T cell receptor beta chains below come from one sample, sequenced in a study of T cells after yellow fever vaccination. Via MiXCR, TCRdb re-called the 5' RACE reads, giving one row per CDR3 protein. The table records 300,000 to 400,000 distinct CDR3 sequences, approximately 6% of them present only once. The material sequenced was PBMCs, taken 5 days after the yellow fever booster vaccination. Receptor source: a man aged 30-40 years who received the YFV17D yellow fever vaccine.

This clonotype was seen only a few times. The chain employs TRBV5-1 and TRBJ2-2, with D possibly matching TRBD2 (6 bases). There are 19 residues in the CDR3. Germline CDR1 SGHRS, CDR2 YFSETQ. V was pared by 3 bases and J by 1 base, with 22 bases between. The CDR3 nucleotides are TGCGCCAGCAGCTCCCCCGGGGGTGGCATTGGTCGGAACACCGGGGAGCTGTTTTTT. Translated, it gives CASSSPGGGIGRNTGELFF.

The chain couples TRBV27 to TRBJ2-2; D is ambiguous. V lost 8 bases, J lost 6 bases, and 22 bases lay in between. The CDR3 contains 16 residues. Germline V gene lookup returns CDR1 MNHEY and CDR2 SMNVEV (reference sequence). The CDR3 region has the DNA TGTGCCAGCGGACGTTCGTTGGGGTTCAGCGCCGGGGAGCTGTTTTTT. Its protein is CASGRSLGFSAGELFF.

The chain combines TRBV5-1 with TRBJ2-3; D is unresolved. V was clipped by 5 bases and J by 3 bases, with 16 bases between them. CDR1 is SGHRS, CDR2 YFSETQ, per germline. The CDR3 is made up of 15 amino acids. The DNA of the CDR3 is TGCGCCAGCAGTATGAGCCCCCAGGTGACAGATACGCAGTATTTT. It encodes CASSMSPQVTDTQYF.

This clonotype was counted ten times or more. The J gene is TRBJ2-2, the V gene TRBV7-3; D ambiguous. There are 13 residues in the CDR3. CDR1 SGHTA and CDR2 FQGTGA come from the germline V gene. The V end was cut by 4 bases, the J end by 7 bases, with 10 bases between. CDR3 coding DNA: TGTGCCAGCAGCTATTGGACGGGCGGGGAGCTGTTTTTT. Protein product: CASSYWTGGELFF.

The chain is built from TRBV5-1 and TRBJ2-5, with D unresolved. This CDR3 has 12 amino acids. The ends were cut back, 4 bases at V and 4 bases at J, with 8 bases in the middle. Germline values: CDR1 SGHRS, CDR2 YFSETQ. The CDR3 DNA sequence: TGCGCCAGCAGCCCAAAAGGAGAGACCCAGTACTTC. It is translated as CASSPKGETQYF. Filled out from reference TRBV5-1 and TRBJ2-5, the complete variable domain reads KAGVTQTPRYLIKTRGQQVTLSCSPISGHRSVSWYQQTPGQGLQFLFEYFSETQRNKGNFPGRFSGRQFSNSRSEMNVSTLELGDSALYLCASSPKGETQYFGPGTRLLVL.

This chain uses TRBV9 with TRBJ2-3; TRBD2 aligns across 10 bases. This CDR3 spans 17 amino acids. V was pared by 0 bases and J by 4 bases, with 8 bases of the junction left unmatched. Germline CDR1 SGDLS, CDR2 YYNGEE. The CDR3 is CASSVVTGGLAADTQYF. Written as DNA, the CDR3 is TGTGCCAGCAGCGTAGTTACCGGTGGACTAGCGGCAGATACGCAGTATTTT.

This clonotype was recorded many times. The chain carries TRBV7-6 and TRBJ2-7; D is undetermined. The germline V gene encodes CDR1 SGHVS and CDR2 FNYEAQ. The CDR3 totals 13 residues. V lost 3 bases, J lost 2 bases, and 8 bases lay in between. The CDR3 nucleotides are TGTGCCAGCAGCTTCCCACCGACCTACGAGCAGTACTTC. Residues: CASSFPPTYEQYF.

CDR3 nucleotides: TGTGCCAGCCGTACCTTCAGAGTGAGGGATGAGCAGTTCTTC. Protein sequence: CASRTFRVRDEQFF. The chain joins TRBV7-2 to TRBJ2-1; tentative D call: TRBD2 (5 bases). Trimming removed 8 bases at V and 8 bases at J, with 19 bases between. The CDR3 covers 14 residues. Germline V gene data show CDR1 as SGHTA and CDR2 as FQGNSA.

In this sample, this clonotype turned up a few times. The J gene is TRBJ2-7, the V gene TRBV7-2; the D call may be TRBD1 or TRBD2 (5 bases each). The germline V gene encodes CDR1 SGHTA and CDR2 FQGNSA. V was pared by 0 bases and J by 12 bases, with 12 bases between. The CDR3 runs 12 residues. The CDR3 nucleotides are TGTGCCAGCAGCTTAGCCGGGGACGTCGCGTACTTC. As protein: CASSLAGDVAYF. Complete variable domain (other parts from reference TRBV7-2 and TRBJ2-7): GAGVSQSPSNKVTEKGKDVELRCDPISGHTALYWYRQSLGQGLEFLIYFQGNSAPDKSGLPSDRFSAERTGGSVSTLTIQRTQQEDSAVYLCASSLAGDVAYFGPGTRLTVT.

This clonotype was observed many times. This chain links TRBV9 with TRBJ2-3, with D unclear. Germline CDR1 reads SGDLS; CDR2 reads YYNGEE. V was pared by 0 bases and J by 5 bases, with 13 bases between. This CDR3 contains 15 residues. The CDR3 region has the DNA TGTGCCAGCAGCGTAGACGGCGGTCGGAAAGATACGCAGTATTTT. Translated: CASSVDGGRKDTQYF.

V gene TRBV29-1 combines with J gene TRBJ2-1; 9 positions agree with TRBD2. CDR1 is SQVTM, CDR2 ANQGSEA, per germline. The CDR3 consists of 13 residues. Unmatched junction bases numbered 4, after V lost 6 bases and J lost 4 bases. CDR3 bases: TGCAGCGTATGGACTAGCGCTTACAATGAGCAGTTCTTC. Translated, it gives CSVWTSAYNEQFF.

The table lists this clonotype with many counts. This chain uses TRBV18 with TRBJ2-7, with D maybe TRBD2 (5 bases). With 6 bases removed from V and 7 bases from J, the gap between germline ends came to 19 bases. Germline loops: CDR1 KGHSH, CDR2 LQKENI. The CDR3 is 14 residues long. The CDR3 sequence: CASSTGKGPLEQYF. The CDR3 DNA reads TGTGCCAGCTCGACCGGGAAGGGCCCGTTAGAGCAGTACTTC.

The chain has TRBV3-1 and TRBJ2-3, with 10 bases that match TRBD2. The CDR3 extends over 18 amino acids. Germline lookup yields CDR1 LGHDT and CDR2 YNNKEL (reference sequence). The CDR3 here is CTFCFWLGTSASTDTQYF. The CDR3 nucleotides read TGTACCTTCTGTTTTTGGCTTGGGACTAGCGCCAGCACAGATACGCAGTATTTT.

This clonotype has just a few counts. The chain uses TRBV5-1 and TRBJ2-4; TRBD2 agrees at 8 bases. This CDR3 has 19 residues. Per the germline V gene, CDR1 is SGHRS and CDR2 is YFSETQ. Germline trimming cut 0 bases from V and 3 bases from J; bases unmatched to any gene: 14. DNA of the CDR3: TGCGCCAGCAGCTTGGAGCCCGGGAGGGCTTTGTCGGTCAAAAACATTCAGTACTTC. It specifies CASSLEPGRALSVKNIQYF. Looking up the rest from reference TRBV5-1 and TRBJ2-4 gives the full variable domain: KAGVTQTPRYLIKTRGQQVTLSCSPISGHRSVSWYQQTPGQGLQFLFEYFSETQRNKGNFPGRFSGRQFSNSRSEMNVSTLELGDSALYLCASSLEPGRALSVKNIQYFGAGTRLSVL.

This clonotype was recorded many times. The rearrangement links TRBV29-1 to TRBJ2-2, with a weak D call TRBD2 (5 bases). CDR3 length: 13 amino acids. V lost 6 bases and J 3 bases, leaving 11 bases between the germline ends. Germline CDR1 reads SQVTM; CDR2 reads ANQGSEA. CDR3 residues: CSVREQYTGELFF. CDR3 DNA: TGCAGCGTCCGGGAACAGTACACCGGGGAGCTGTTTTTT.

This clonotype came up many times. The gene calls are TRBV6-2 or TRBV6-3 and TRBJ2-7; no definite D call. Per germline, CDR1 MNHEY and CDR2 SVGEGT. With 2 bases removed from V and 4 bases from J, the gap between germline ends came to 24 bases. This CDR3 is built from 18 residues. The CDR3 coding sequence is TGTGCCAGCAGTTACCCCCGGTTGGGGAAGGAAAGTACGTACGAGCAGTACTTC. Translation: CASSYPRLGKESTYEQYF.

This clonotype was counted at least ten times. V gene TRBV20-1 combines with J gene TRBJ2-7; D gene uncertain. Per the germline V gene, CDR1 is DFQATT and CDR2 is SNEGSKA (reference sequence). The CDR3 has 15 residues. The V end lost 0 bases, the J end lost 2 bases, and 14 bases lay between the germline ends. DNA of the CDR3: TGCAGTGCTAGAGATGTCGACCGAATTACCTACGAGCAGTACTTC. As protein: CSARDVDRITYEQYF.

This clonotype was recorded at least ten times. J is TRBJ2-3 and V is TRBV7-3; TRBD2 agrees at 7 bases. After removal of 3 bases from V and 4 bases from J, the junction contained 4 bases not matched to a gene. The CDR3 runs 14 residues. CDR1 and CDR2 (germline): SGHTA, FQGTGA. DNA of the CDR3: TGTGCCAGCAGCTTGTCCACTAGCGCAGATACGCAGTATTTT. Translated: CASSLSTSADTQYF. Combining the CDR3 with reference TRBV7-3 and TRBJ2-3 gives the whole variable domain GAGVSQTPSNKVTEKGKYVELRCDPISGHTALYWYRQSLGQGPEFLIYFQGTGAADDSGLPNDRFFAVRPEGSVSTLKIQRTERGDSAVYLCASSLSTSADTQYFGPGTRLTVL.

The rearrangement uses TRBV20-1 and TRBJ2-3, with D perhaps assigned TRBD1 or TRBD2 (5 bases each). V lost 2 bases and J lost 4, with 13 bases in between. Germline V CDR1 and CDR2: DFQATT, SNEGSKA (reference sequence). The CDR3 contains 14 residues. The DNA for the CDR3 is TGCAGTGCTAGACCCCGTCTGGGGGCAGATACGCAGTATTTT. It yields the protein CSARPRLGADTQYF.

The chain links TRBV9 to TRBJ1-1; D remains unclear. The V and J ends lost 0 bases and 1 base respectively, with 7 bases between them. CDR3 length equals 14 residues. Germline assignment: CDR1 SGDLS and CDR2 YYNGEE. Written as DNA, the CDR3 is TGTGCCAGCAGCGTAGAGGGAGGGAACACTGAAGCTTTCTTT. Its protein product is CASSVEGGNTEAFF.

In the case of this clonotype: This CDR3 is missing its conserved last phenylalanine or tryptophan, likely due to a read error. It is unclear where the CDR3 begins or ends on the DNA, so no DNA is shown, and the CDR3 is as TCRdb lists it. CDR3 amino acids: CASSKQSSS. The chain is built from TRBV7-8 and TRBJ2-7. Germline CDR1 and CDR2: SGHVS and FQNEAQ. With termini counted, the CDR3 has 9 amino acids.

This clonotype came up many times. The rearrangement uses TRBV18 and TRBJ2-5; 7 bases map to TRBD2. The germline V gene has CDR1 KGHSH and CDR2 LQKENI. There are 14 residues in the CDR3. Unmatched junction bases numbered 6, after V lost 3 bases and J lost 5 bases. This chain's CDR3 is CASSPPTSRETQYF. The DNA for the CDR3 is TGTGCCAGCTCACCGCCGACTAGCCGTGAGACCCAGTACTTC.

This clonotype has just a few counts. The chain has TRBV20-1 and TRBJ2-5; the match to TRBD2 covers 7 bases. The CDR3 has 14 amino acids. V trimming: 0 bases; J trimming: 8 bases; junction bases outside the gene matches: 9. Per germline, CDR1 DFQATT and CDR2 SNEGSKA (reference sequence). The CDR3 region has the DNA TGCAGTGCTAGAGATCTTCCTAGCGGAAGAACCCAGTACTTC. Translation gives CSARDLPSGRTQYF.

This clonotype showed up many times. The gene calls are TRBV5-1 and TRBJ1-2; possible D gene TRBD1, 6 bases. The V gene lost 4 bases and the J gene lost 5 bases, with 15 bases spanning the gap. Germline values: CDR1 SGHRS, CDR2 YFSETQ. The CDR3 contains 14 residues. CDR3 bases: TGCGCCAGCAGCCAGAGGGACAACCGGTATGGCTACACCTTC. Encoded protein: CASSQRDNRYGYTF.

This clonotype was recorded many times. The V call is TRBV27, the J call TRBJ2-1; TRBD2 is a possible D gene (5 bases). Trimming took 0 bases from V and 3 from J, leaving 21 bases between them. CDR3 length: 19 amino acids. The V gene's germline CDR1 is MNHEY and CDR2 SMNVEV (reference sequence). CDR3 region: CASSLSKRLAGGGYNEQFF. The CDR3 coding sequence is TGTGCCAGCAGTTTATCGAAGAGGTTAGCCGGAGGTGGCTACAATGAGCAGTTCTTC.

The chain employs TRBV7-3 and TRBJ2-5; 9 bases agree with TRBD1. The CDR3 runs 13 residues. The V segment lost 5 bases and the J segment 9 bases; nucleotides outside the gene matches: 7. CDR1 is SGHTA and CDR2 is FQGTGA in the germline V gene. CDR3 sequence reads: CASSPVTGGAQYF. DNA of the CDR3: TGTGCCAGCAGCCCTGTAACAGGGGGCGCCCAGTACTTC.

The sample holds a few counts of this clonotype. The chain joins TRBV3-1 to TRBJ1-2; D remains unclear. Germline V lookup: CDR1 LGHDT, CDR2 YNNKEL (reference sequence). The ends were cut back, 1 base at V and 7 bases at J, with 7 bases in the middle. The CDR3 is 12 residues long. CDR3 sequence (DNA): TGTGCCAGCAGCCAAGCTGTCTTTGGCTACACCTTC. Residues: CASSQAVFGYTF.